Listed below are T cell receptor beta chains from one sample, sequenced in a study of CD8 T cells in Susac syndrome. TCRdb reprocessed the immunoSEQ multiplex PCR reads with MiXCR, giving one entry per CDR3 protein. The data hold roughly 150,000 distinct CDR3 sequences, with around 95% observed a single time. Sequences were obtained from CD8+ T cells from PBMCs. These receptors were taken from a human donor with multiple sclerosis. The CDR3 runs from the conserved cysteine through the conserved F or W. A D gene is named only where the DNA matches it firmly. Clone sizes are given selectively: once, few, many, or a class where the clone is expanded.

V	D	J	size	DNA	CDR3
TRBV28	NA	TRBJ2-7	NA	TGTGCCAGCAACCCGACCCCAAGCTCCTACGAGCAGTACTTC	CASNPTPSSYEQYF
TRBV6-6	NA	TRBJ2-1	NA	TGTGCCAGTAGTTGGGTCGGGCAGTTCAATGAGCAGTTCTTC	CASSWVGQFNEQFF
TRBV9	TRBD2	TRBJ2-1	once	TGTGCCAGCCGGACTAGCGACCTCTACAATGAGCAGTTCTTC	CASRTSDLYNEQFF
TRBV10-3	TRBD2	TRBJ2-3	once	TGTGCGACTACCGGGGGGTTGACAGATACGCAGTATTTT	CATTGGLTDTQYF
TRBV13	NA	TRBJ1-4	NA	TGTGCCAGCAGCCCGTGGGGCGCTAATGAAAAACTGTTTTTT	CASSPWGANEKLFF
TRBV3-1	TRBD2	TRBJ2-5	NA	TGTGCCAGCAGCCAAGCCCCGGCGGGACTAGAGGGGGGGGCCCAGTACTTC	CASSQAPAGLEGGAQYF
TRBV20-1	NA	TRBJ1-1	NA	TGCAGTGCTAGGGGGGCGCGGGGGAGGGGTGAAGCTTTCTTT	CSARGARGRGEAFF
TRBV6-2/TRBV6-3	NA	TRBJ1-2	NA	TGTGCCAGCAGTCGGGCAGGACCTAACTATGGCTACACCTTC	CASSRAGPNYGYTF
TRBV12-3/TRBV12-4	NA	TRBJ2-1	NA	TGTGCCAGCAGCAGGGGTACCTCCTACAATGAGCAGTTCTTC	CASSRGTSYNEQFF
TRBV29-1	NA	TRBJ1-1	NA	TGCAGCGTTGGACGGATGAACACTGAAGCTTTCTTT	CSVGRMNTEAFF
TRBV5-5	NA	TRBJ2-5	NA	TGTGCCAGCAGCCCGCCCGAGGGGCTAGAGACCCAGTACTTC	CASSPPEGLETQYF
TRBV30	NA	TRBJ1-1	NA	TGTGCCTGGAGGACCCTAAGGAACACTGAAGCTTTCTTT	CAWRTLRNTEAFF
TRBV15	NA	TRBJ1-3	NA	TGTGCCACCACCGCAGACAGCTCTGGAAACACCATATATTTT	CATTADSSGNTIYF
TRBV7-9	TRBD1	TRBJ2-1	NA	TGTGCCAGCAGCCCCCGGGACAGGGTTTCGGATGAGCAGTTCTTC	CASSPRDRVSDEQFF
TRBV4-1	NA	TRBJ1-2	NA	TGCGCCAGCAGCCAAGATCGGGCAGCGGAAGGCTACACCTTC	CASSQDRAAEGYTF
TRBV7-6	NA	TRBJ2-2	NA	TGTGCCAGCAGCTTAGGGCAGGGAGTAAACACCGGGGAGCTGTTTTTT	CASSLGQGVNTGELFF
TRBV12-3/TRBV12-4	NA	TRBJ2-3	NA	TGTGCCAGCAGAAATACAGATACGCAGTATTTT	CASRNTDTQYF
TRBV7-2	NA	TRBJ2-6	once	TGTGCCAGCACCATTTCTGGGGCCAACGTCCTGACTTTC	CASTISGANVLTF
TRBV29-1	NA	TRBJ1-1	NA	TGCAGCGGGGGGGGCTCTGAGGGGAACACTGAAGCTTTCTTT	CSGGGSEGNTEAFF
TRBV29-1	TRBD1	TRBJ1-2	NA	TGCAGCGTTGAAGAGTTGGACAGGGTATCCTATGGCTACACCTTC	CSVEELDRVSYGYTF
TRBV19	TRBD1	TRBJ1-5	NA	TGTGCCAGTAGTACCCGGACAGGGGGCAGCCAGCCCCAGCATTTT	CASSTRTGGSQPQHF
TRBV7-8	TRBD2	TRBJ2-1	NA	TGTGCCAGCAGCTCCTCGACTAGCGGGGTCTTTTACAATGAGCAGTTCTTC	CASSSSTSGVFYNEQFF
TRBV15	NA	TRBJ1-2	NA	TGTGCCACCAGCAGAGATCGATCAGACCTAGCAGGCTACACCTTC	CATSRDRSDLAGYTF
TRBV7-2	TRBD1	TRBJ2-1	NA	TGTGCCAGCAGGTCGAGGGGGCGCAATGAGCAGTTCTTC	CASRSRGRNEQFF
TRBV15	NA	TRBJ1-4	NA	TGTGCCACCAGCAGAATCGCGGACAGCCTGATGAAACTGTTTTTT	CATSRIADSLMKLFF
TRBV9	TRBD2	TRBJ2-1	NA	TGTGCCAGCAGCTATCATTTGACTAGCGGGGGAAGTCATGAGCAGTTCTTC	CASSYHLTSGGSHEQFF
TRBV7-9	NA	TRBJ1-1	NA	TGTGCCAGCACCGGAGGGTATACTGAAGCTTTCTTT	CASTGGYTEAFF
TRBV6-1	TRBD1	TRBJ2-3	NA	TGTGCCAGCAGCCCAATCCTCGGGACAGATGGAGGAGATACGCAGTATTTT	CASSPILGTDGGDTQYF
TRBV14	NA	TRBJ1-1	NA	TGTGCCAGCAGCCAAGTTCGGAGTGAAGCTTTCTTT	CASSQVRSEAFF
TRBV15	NA	TRBJ2-6	once	TGTGCCACCAGCAAGGCTGAGGGCTCTGGGGCCAACGTCCTGACTTTC	CATSKAEGSGANVLTF
TRBV12-3/TRBV12-4	TRBD2	TRBJ2-5	few	TGTGCCAGCCGGGGGGGGGAGACCCAGTACTTC	CASRGGETQYF
TRBV7-9	TRBD1	TRBJ2-7	NA	TGTGCCAGCACCCCCCCGGGACAGGGGACCTACGAGCAGTACTTC	CASTPPGQGTYEQYF
TRBV4-1	TRBD2	TRBJ2-5	NA	TGCGCCAGCAGCCAAGAATGGAGACTAGCCAAAGAGACCCAGTACTTC	CASSQEWRLAKETQYF
TRBV2	NA	TRBJ2-1	NA	TGTGCCAGCAAGACGGGGCCAGGCGCACCATACAATGAGCAGTTCTTC	CASKTGPGAPYNEQFF
TRBV30	NA	TRBJ1-1	once	TGTGCCTGGAGCCGTCCCGGGAGTTTGAACACTGAAGCTTTCTTT	CAWSRPGSLNTEAFF
TRBV11-2	NA	TRBJ2-3	NA	TGTGCCAGCAGCGGCGCGGAGGGGGGCACAGATACGCAGTATTTT	CASSGAEGGTDTQYF
TRBV9	NA	TRBJ2-7	NA	TGTGCCAGCAGCCCCCAGGGGCAGATCTCCTACGAGCAGTACTTC	CASSPQGQISYEQYF
TRBV9	NA	TRBJ1-1	NA	TGTGCCAGCAGCGTAGGGATTGGGACAAGCGCTGAAGCTTTCTTT	CASSVGIGTSAEAFF
TRBV9	TRBD1	TRBJ2-7	NA	TGTGCCAGCAGCGTAGGGGACAGGGCCTCCTACGAGCAGTACTTC	CASSVGDRASYEQYF